Given below is one TCR beta chain in context. This specimen comes from a study of blood T cell repertoires in COVID-19. Study at large: The study drew acute and convalescent COVID-19 samples from the United States, Italy and Spain. In each case, the material was cDNA or gDNA derived from T cells, B-cell-depleted T cells, or PBMCs.

This table comes from immunoSEQ multiplex PCR, and its TCRdb copy is limited to in-frame clones, with some not included. The repertoire holds 350,000 to 450,000 clones, with around 88% as singletons. V was pared by 6 bases and J by 3 bases, with 7 bases of the junction left unmatched. CDR1 is SGHVS and CDR2 is FQNEAQ in the germline V gene. The CDR3 loop spans 15 amino acids. The clonotype originates from a woman aged 60 to 75 with COVID-19, enrolled during active disease. The chain joins TRBV7-8 to TRBJ2-3; 9 bases line up with TRBD2. Sequencing input: peripheral blood. The CDR3: CASSRGGARTDTQYF. CDR3 nucleotide sequence: TGTGCCAGCAGTCGCGGGGGGGCTAGGACAGATACGCAGTATTTT. Full variable domain (remainder filled in from reference TRBV7-8 and TRBJ2-3): GAGVSQSPRYKVAKRGQDVALRCDPISGHVSLFWYQQALGQGPEFLTYFQNEAQLDKSGLPSDRFFAERPEGSVSTLKIQRTQQEDSAVYLCASSRGGARTDTQYFGPGTRLTVL.